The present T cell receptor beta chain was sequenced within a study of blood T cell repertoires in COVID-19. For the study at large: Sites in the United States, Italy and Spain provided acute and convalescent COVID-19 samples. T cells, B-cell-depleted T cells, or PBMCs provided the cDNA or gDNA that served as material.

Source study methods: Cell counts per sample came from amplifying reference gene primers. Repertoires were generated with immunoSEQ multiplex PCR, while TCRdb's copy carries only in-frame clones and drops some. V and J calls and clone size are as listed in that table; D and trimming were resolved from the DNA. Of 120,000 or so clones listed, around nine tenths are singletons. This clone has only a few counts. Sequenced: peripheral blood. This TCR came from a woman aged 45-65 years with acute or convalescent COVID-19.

The CDR3 is CASSQGQGASFQETQYF. For the CDR3, the DNA is TGTGCCAGCAGCCAAGGACAGGGGGCTAGTTTTCAAGAGACCCAGTACTTC. The V call is TRBV5-5, the J call TRBJ2-5; 11 positions match TRBD1. Germline V gene data show CDR1 as SGHKS and CDR2 as YYEKEE (reference sequence). Trimming at V came to 4 bases and at J to 2 bases, leaving 10 bases not matched to a gene. The CDR3 totals 17 residues.